Shown below are 19 T cell receptor beta chains from a single sample sequenced in a study of EBV T-cell therapy then PD-1 blockade in nasopharyngeal carcinoma. Antigens of these TCRs are unknown. Treatment indicated: AdE1-LMPpoly-expanded autologous EBV-specific T-cell therapy followed by anti-PD-1 nivolumab. Only in-frame clones appear in the TCRdb table, and some are missing; sequencing was by immunoSEQ multiplex PCR. The profile covers some 19,000 clones, with roughly 83% appearing a single time and around 29% taken by the ten largest. The specimen comprised CD8+ T cells from blood, sampled at roughly day 35 from a patient whose treatment included autologous EBV-specific T cells and nivolumab. The receptors come from a man aged 40-55 years with nasopharyngeal carcinoma.

The chain recombines TRBV21-1 with TRBJ2-1. TRBV21-1 is assigned pseudogene status. This CDR3 is 15 amino acids long. The CDR3 region has the DNA TGTGCCAGCAGCACCTTGAATCGTCCCTACAATGAGCAGTTCTTC. Translated, it gives CASSTLNRPYNEQFF.

The chain is built from TRBV5-8 and TRBJ1-1, with D perhaps matching TRBD1 (5 bases). CDR3 length: 12 residues. From germline, CDR1 is SGHTS and CDR2 YDEGEE. Trimming took 2 bases from V and 5 from J, leaving 7 bases between them. This CDR3 is CASSFGGTEAFF. The CDR3 bases are TGTGCCAGCAGCTTCGGGGGAACTGAAGCTTTCTTT.

This clone was seen just once. This chain links TRBV30 with TRBJ1-1; possibly TRBD1 for D (6 bases). V was cut by 0 bases and J by 1 base, with 15 bases left in between. CDR3 size: 16 residues. Germline V CDR1 and CDR2: GTSNPN, SVGIG (reference sequence). CDR3 in amino acids: CAWSVGGRFPNTEAFF. CDR3 coding DNA: TGTGCCTGGAGTGTAGGGGGGAGATTTCCGAACACTGAAGCTTTCTTT.

The chain carries TRBV30 and TRBJ1-1, with a tentative D call TRBD1 (5 bases). This CDR3 region has 13 residues. Germline-derived CDR1 and CDR2 are GTSNPN and SVGIG (reference sequence). V was trimmed by 5 bases and J by 6 bases, leaving 16 bases between them. The CDR3 spells CAWWDGGPAEAFF. CDR3 DNA: TGTGCCTGGTGGGATGGGGGACCCGCTGAAGCTTTCTTT. The full variable domain, its missing parts supplied by reference TRBV30 and TRBJ1-1, is SQTIHQWPATLVQPVGSPLSLECTVEGTSNPNLYWYRQAAGRGLQLLFYSVGIGQISSEVPQNLSASRPQDRQFILSSKKLLLSDSGFYLCAWWDGGPAEAFFGQGTRLTVV.

The rearrangement joins TRBV30 to TRBJ1-2; no definite D call. V was shortened by 6 bases and J by 0 bases, with 11 bases between the two germline ends. The CDR3 runs to 13 residues. The germline V gene encodes CDR1 GTSNPN and CDR2 SVGIG (reference sequence). CDR3 amino acids: CACPRETNYGYTF. As DNA, the CDR3 is TGTGCCTGTCCAAGAGAGACTAACTATGGCTACACCTTC.

The chain joins TRBV5-6 to TRBJ2-1; no reliable D call. With 3 bases removed from V and 8 bases from J, the gap between germline ends came to 6 bases. The germline V gene encodes CDR1 SGHDT and CDR2 YYEEEE. CDR3 length: 11 residues. The CDR3 sequence is CASSYGYEQFF. DNA of the CDR3: TGTGCCAGCAGCTATGGCTATGAGCAGTTCTTC.

The chain combines TRBV6-5 with TRBJ2-7, with 8 positions matching TRBD1. J gave up 2 bases and V 6 bases, and 9 bases lay outside the gene matches. CDR1 and CDR2 (germline): MNHEY, SVGAGI. There are 15 residues in the CDR3. The chain's CDR3 is CASRGSRTGTYEQYF. CDR3 sequence (DNA): TGTGCCAGCAGGGGTTCACGGACAGGGACCTACGAGCAGTACTTC.

V usage is TRBV10-3 and J usage is TRBJ2-1; D may be TRBD2 (6 bases). Looked up from germline, CDR1 is ENHRY and CDR2 is SYGVKD. V lost 0 bases to trimming and J lost 6 bases, with 12 bases between them. This CDR3 spans 15 amino acids. The CDR3 DNA follows: TGTGCCATCAGTGAGTCGGGGGGTTCGGGCAATGAGCAGTTCTTC. It specifies CAISESGGSGNEQFF.

V gene TRBV14 combines with J gene TRBJ2-3; D is uncertain. Per germline, CDR1 SGHDN and CDR2 FVKESK. V was clipped by 3 bases and J by 4 bases, with 14 bases between them. The CDR3 is 15 amino acids. The CDR3 sequence: CASSQKGSPADTQYF. The CDR3, as DNA: TGTGCCAGCAGCCAGAAAGGCAGCCCCGCAGATACGCAGTATTTT.

This clone showed up just once. The gene calls are TRBV23-1 and TRBJ2-4, with D possibly TRBD1 on 6 matching bases. TRBV23-1 has ORF status, its function being uncertain. The CDR3 has 16 residues. V was shortened by 4 bases and J by 4 bases, with 17 bases between the two germline ends. CDR3 sequence reads: CASSRTRRGTKNIQYF. CDR3 nucleotides: TGCGCCAGCAGTCGAACCCGTAGGGGGACAAAAAACATTCAGTACTTC.

The chain uses TRBV10-3 and TRBJ2-7; 7 bases align to TRBD1. This CDR3 contains 15 residues. Unmatched junction bases numbered 6, after V lost 4 bases and J lost 0 bases. The V gene's germline CDR1 is ENHRY and CDR2 SYGVKD. The CDR3 sequence: CAISGTGDSSYEQYF. CDR3 nucleotides: TGTGCCATCAGTGGTACAGGGGATTCCTCCTACGAGCAGTACTTC.

V gene TRBV12-3 or TRBV12-4 combines with J gene TRBJ2-5; tentative D call: TRBD1 (6 bases). This CDR3 region has 13 residues. The V and J ends lost 6 bases and 4 bases respectively, with 12 bases between them. The CDR3 nucleotides read TGTGCCAGCAGCCAGGACAGCCGAGAGACCCAGTACTTC. It codes for CASSQDSRETQYF.

The chain is built from TRBV2 and TRBJ1-3; D perhaps matches TRBD1 (5 bases). The V gene lost 7 bases and the J gene lost 1 base, with 8 bases spanning the gap. Germline assignment: CDR1 SNHLY and CDR2 FYNNEI. CDR3 length: 13 residues. The CDR3 loop reads CASTGGSGNTIYF. DNA for the CDR3: TGTGCCAGCACGGGGGGATCTGGAAACACCATATATTTT.

This clone was seen just once. The V call is TRBV30, the J call TRBJ1-5; tentative D call: TRBD1 (6 bases). CDR1 and CDR2 (germline): GTSNPN, SVGIG (reference sequence). Trimming removed 5 bases from V and 0 bases from J, with 17 bases in between. The CDR3 is made up of 16 amino acids. For the CDR3, the DNA is TGTGCCTGGTACCGCCGGGACATCTATAGCAATCAGCCCCAGCATTTT. It is translated as CAWYRRDIYSNQPQHF.

This chain uses TRBV4-3 with TRBJ1-5, with D tentatively TRBD1 (6 bases). The V gene's germline CDR1 is LGHNA and CDR2 YSLEER. V was trimmed by 1 base and J by 7 bases, leaving 11 bases between them. The CDR3 has 14 residues. Written as DNA, the CDR3 is TGCGCCAGCAGCCAAGCCTCGGGGGGCCAGCCCCAGCATTTT. Its protein product is CASSQASGGQPQHF.

The chain carries TRBV12-3 or TRBV12-4 and TRBJ2-7; D gene uncertain. The CDR3 covers 13 residues. Trimming removed 1 base from V and 4 bases from J, with 8 bases in between. CDR3 protein: CASSLGQLYEQYF. As DNA, the CDR3 is TGTGCCAGCAGTTTAGGGCAGCTATACGAGCAGTACTTC.

This clone showed up just once. The chain is built from TRBV24-1 and TRBJ1-2; 11 nucleotides align to TRBD1. CDR3 length: 15 amino acids. CDR1 and CDR2 from the germline V gene are KGHDR and SFDVKD. Trimming cost V 5 bases and J 6 bases; bases outside gene matches: 7. The CDR3, as DNA: TGTGCCACCAGTGGTCGGGACAGGGGGAGGGATGGCTACACCTTC. Amino acid sequence: CATSGRDRGRDGYTF.

A few counts support this clone. V and J are TRBV5-1 and TRBJ1-2; D call uncertain. This CDR3 comprises 13 residues. The V and J ends lost 4 bases and 5 bases respectively, with 12 bases between them. Per germline, CDR1 SGHRS and CDR2 YFSETQ. CDR3 nucleotide sequence: TGCGCCAGCAGCCAAGAATCGGGATATGGCTACACCTTC. Translation: CASSQESGYGYTF. Drawing the rest from reference TRBV5-1 and TRBJ1-2, the complete variable domain is KAGVTQTPRYLIKTRGQQVTLSCSPISGHRSVSWYQQTPGQGLQFLFEYFSETQRNKGNFPGRFSGRQFSNSRSEMNVSTLELGDSALYLCASSQESGYGYTFGSGTRLTVV.

The chain combines TRBV4-2 with TRBJ2-5; TRBD2 matches 10 bases. Germline values: CDR1 LGHNA, CDR2 YNFKEQ. V lost 4 bases and J lost 5; bases outside the gene matches: 7. This CDR3 is 15 amino acids long. For the CDR3, the DNA is TGTGCCAGCAGCCCCCTAGCGGGGGACTCGGAGACCCAGTACTTC. This codes for CASSPLAGDSETQYF.